One and the same sample provided the 11 T cell receptor beta chains below, sequenced in a study of shared clonotypes between healthy human individuals. Naive CD8 populations comprised CD45RO-negative cells positively selected for CCR7, excluding terminally differentiated effector memory CD45RA+ cells. The data were produced by immunoSEQ multiplex PCR, yet TCRdb's version contains in-frame clones alone and is incomplete. Of approximately 1.9 million clones listed, around 93% are singletons. Source material: naive CD8+ T cells from PBMCs. Source of these receptors: a man younger than 35 in good health. Some clones in this sample may be carry-over from other donors' samples.

V and J are TRBV30 and TRBJ2-3, with D tentatively TRBD1 (5 bases). V dropped 2 bases and J dropped 2 bases, with 11 bases sitting between them. CDR3 size: 14 residues. CDR1 is GTSNPN, CDR2 SVGIG, per germline (reference sequence). The CDR3 coding sequence is TGTGCCTGGAGTCGTAGGGGTACCACAGATACGCAGTATTTT. Translation: CAWSRRGTTDTQYF.

The J gene is TRBJ2-7, the V gene TRBV4-3; D unclear. Trimming removed 1 base from V and 5 bases from J, with 9 bases in between. Germline lookup yields CDR1 LGHNA and CDR2 YSLEER. The CDR3 has 13 residues. The CDR3: CASSQADADEQYF. The CDR3 nucleotides are TGCGCCAGCAGCCAAGCGGACGCAGACGAGCAGTACTTC.

The DNA for the CDR3 is TGTGCCAGCAGTTTAACCCCAGCGGGAGTATCGCCCAACAATGAGCAGTTCTTC. This encodes CASSLTPAGVSPNNEQFF. The genes are TRBV27 and TRBJ2-1; 8 positions agree with TRBD2. Germline assignment: CDR1 MNHEY and CDR2 SMNVEV (reference sequence). The CDR3 is 18 residues long. The V and J ends lost 2 bases and 5 bases, in that order; junction bases with no gene match: 14.

The chain joins TRBV18 to TRBJ1-1; D remains ambiguous. CDR1 KGHSH and CDR2 LQKENI come from the germline V gene. The CDR3 is 12 residues long. In DNA form, the CDR3 reads TGTGCGGAGCGGCAGGTAAACACTGAAGCTTTCTTT. Amino acid sequence: CAERQVNTEAFF.

In this sample, this clone turned up once. This CDR3 is CASSFRGAPTDTQYF. CDR3 DNA: TGTGCCAGCAGCTTTAGGGGTGCCCCCACAGATACGCAGTATTTT. The chain couples TRBV11-2 to TRBJ2-3; TRBD1 might be the D (5 bases). V gave up 3 bases and J gave up 2 bases, with 12 bases separating them. Per the germline V gene, CDR1 is SGHAT and CDR2 is FQNNGV. This CDR3 is built from 15 residues.

The gene calls are TRBV18 and TRBJ2-7; 11 nucleotides line up with TRBD1. This CDR3 comprises 14 residues. CDR1 KGHSH and CDR2 LQKENI come from the germline V gene. The V gene end was trimmed by 7 bases and the J gene end by 5 bases; junction bases not matched to a gene: 7. CDR3 sequence: CASWRGQGVHEQYF. CDR3 DNA: TGTGCCAGCTGGCGGGGACAGGGGGTCCACGAGCAGTACTTC.

The chain recombines TRBV4-1 with TRBJ2-7; no definite D call. Germline CDR1 reads MGHRA; CDR2 reads YSYEKL. The V end lost 0 bases, the J end lost 1 base, and 10 bases lay between the germline ends. The CDR3 consists of 15 residues. This chain's CDR3 is CASSQEASYSYEQYF. CDR3 bases: TGCGCCAGCAGCCAAGAGGCCAGCTATTCCTACGAGCAGTACTTC.

The V gene is TRBV2, the J gene TRBJ2-1; D is ambiguous. In germline, CDR1 is SNHLY, CDR2 FYNNEI. Trimming stripped 6 bases from V and 8 bases from J, with 8 bases between. CDR3 length equals 11 residues. CDR3 nucleotides: TGTGCCAGCAGGGATCCGGATGAGCAGTTCTTC. This encodes CASRDPDEQFF.

The chain has TRBV6-5 and TRBJ2-5; D possibly matches TRBD1 or TRBD2 (5 bases each). Germline assignment: CDR1 MNHEY and CDR2 SVGAGI. The CDR3 is 15 residues long. V lost 6 bases to trimming and J lost 2 bases, with 16 bases between them. CDR3 bases: TGTGCCAGCAGGTCCCCGGGACGAGGACAAGAGACCCAGTACTTC. Its protein product is CASRSPGRGQETQYF.

This clone has just one count. The V call is TRBV19, the J call TRBJ2-2; D gene uncertain. Between the trimmed V and J ends, which lost 8 bases and 6 bases, there was a span of 10 bases. The CDR3 contains 12 residues. Looked up from germline, CDR1 is LNHDA and CDR2 is SQIVND (reference sequence). CDR3 sequence (DNA): TGTGCCAGTCCCTCTCGGGCCGGGGAGCTGTTTTTT. Amino acid sequence: CASPSRAGELFF.

The chain recombines TRBV7-2 with TRBJ2-7, with 7 nucleotides matching TRBD2. The CDR3 runs 16 residues. V lost 6 bases, J lost 7 bases, and 18 bases stayed unmatched. CDR1 is SGHTA and CDR2 is FQGNSA in the germline V gene. The CDR3 DNA reads as TGTGCCAGCAGACCCGCCCTCCGGGACTACCGACCGGAGCAGTACTTC. It yields the protein CASRPALRDYRPEQYF. The whole variable domain, filled in from reference TRBV7-2 and TRBJ2-7, reads GAGVSQSPSNKVTEKGKDVELRCDPISGHTALYWYRQSLGQGLEFLIYFQGNSAPDKSGLPSDRFSAERTGGSVSTLTIQRTQQEDSAVYLCASRPALRDYRPEQYFGPGTRLTVT.